Each of the 31 T cell receptor beta chains below was sequenced from the same sample in a study of blood T cell repertoires in COVID-19. Clones were read by immunoSEQ multiplex PCR, and TCRdb kept only the in-frame ones, dropping some. The repertoire holds 390,000 or so clones, with about 89% as singletons. The material sequenced was peripheral blood. The source is a woman aged 25-40 years with COVID-19, enrolled during active disease.

The chain recombines TRBV15 with TRBJ1-2, with a possible D match to TRBD1 (5 bases). CDR3 length: 16 residues. V shed 0 bases and J shed 4 bases, with 15 bases lying between them. CDR1 and CDR2 (germline): LNHNV, YYDKDF (reference sequence). The CDR3 DNA follows: TGTGCCACCAGCAGAGATCGCGGGGGTCTAGTCTATGGCTACACCTTC. It codes for CATSRDRGGLVYGYTF.

The chain recombines TRBV9 with TRBJ2-5; TRBD2 agrees at 12 bases. Germline values: CDR1 SGDLS, CDR2 YYNGEE. V trimming: 4 bases; J trimming: 1 base; junction bases outside the gene matches: 5. The CDR3 has 16 residues. In DNA, the CDR3 is TGTGCCAGCAGCCCACGGACTAGCGGGGCCCAAGAGACCCAGTACTTC. Translating gives CASSPRTSGAQETQYF.

This clone has more than one count but fewer than ten. This chain uses TRBV28 with TRBJ1-3; maybe TRBD1 (5 bases). CDR3 length: 16 amino acids. V was trimmed by 3 bases and J by 0 bases, leaving 12 bases between them. The V gene's germline CDR1 is MDHEN and CDR2 SYDVKM. The chain's CDR3 is CASSFHSGPSGNTIYF. The CDR3 DNA reads as TGTGCCAGCAGTTTCCACTCAGGGCCCTCTGGAAACACCATATATTTT.

The V gene is TRBV2, the J gene TRBJ2-5; 7 nucleotides agree with TRBD1. The CDR3 is 16 residues long. Germline CDR1 reads SNHLY; CDR2 reads FYNNEI. V lost 4 bases to trimming and J lost 5 bases; unmatched junction nucleotides: 13. In DNA, the CDR3 is TGTGCCAGCAGTGCAGGCTCAACCGGGACAGCCGAGACCCAGTACTTC. Encoded protein: CASSAGSTGTAETQYF.

The chain has TRBV4-3 and TRBJ2-7; TRBD1 agrees at 7 bases. Germline V gene sequence: CDR1 LGHNA, CDR2 YSLEER. This CDR3 comprises 14 residues. V shed 5 bases and J 2 bases; nucleotides not matched to a gene: 6. This chain's CDR3 is CASSSRDSTYEQYF. CDR3 DNA sequence: TGCGCCAGCAGCTCCCGGGACAGCACCTACGAGCAGTACTTC.

This sequence joins TRBV3-1 (or the pseudogene TRBV3-2) and TRBJ2-5; 8 nucleotides match TRBD1. Looked up from germline, CDR1 is LGHDT and CDR2 is YNNKEL (reference sequence). There are 12 residues in the CDR3. With V trimmed by 6 bases and J by 5 bases, 2 bases remained unmatched. This chain's CDR3 is CASSHRGETQYF. Here the CDR3 DNA reads TGTGCCAGCAGTCACAGGGGGGAGACCCAGTACTTC.

A few counts support this clone. V is TRBV6-2 or TRBV6-3 and J is TRBJ2-5; 7 bases are shared with TRBD2. The CDR3 extends over 17 amino acids. Trimming at V came to 2 bases and at J to 2 bases, leaving 11 bases not matched to a gene. Germline loops: CDR1 MNHEY, CDR2 SVGEGT. This CDR3 is CASSYGGGPQLQETQYF. The CDR3 coding sequence is TGTGCCAGCAGTTACGGGGGAGGGCCCCAACTTCAAGAGACCCAGTACTTC.

This chain uses TRBV2 with TRBJ1-6, with a weak D call TRBD1 (5 bases). V dropped 5 bases and J dropped 9 bases, with 11 bases sitting between them. The CDR3 is 13 amino acids. In germline, CDR1 is SNHLY, CDR2 FYNNEI. CDR3 sequence (DNA): TGTGCCAGCAGTATTACAGGTTTTTCACCCCTCCACTTT. It translates to CASSITGFSPLHF.

This clone was seen only a few times. This chain links TRBV6-5 with TRBJ1-5; weak D call: TRBD1 (5 bases). The germline CDR1 and CDR2 sequences are MNHEY and SVGAGI. V was trimmed by 3 bases and J by 3 bases, leaving 9 bases between them. This CDR3 spans 14 amino acids. CDR3 DNA sequence: TGTGCCAGCAGTTATGCCAGGGACAATCAGCCCCAGCATTTT. It codes for CASSYARDNQPQHF.

The chain combines TRBV7-9 with TRBJ1-1, with D tentatively TRBD1 (5 bases). This CDR3 has 14 amino acids. Germline V lookup: CDR1 SEHNR, CDR2 FQNEAQ (reference sequence). V was cut by 5 bases and J by 1 base, with 11 bases left in between. DNA of the CDR3: TGTGCCAGCAGCGCCAGGGAAGGGAACACTGAAGCTTTCTTT. Translated, it gives CASSAREGNTEAFF.

The V call is TRBV4-1, the J call TRBJ1-6, with 10 bases identical to TRBD1. J was trimmed by 6 bases and V by 1 base; bases with no gene match: 6. The CDR3 contains 17 residues. Germline assignment: CDR1 MGHRA and CDR2 YSYEKL. CDR3 protein: CASSQGGTGAPNSPLHF. CDR3 nucleotides: TGCGCCAGCAGCCAAGGGGGGACAGGGGCTCCTAATTCACCCCTCCACTTT.

The V call is TRBV5-1, the J call TRBJ2-1, with D perhaps TRBD1 (5 bases). Trimming took 4 bases from V and 4 from J, leaving 12 bases between them. CDR1 and CDR2 from the germline V gene are SGHRS and YFSETQ. This CDR3 is built from 14 residues. The CDR3 nucleotides read TGCGCCAGCAGCATGCCGACAGAGTACAATGAGCAGTTCTTC. Amino acids: CASSMPTEYNEQFF. The entire variable domain, with the rest obtained from reference TRBV5-1 and TRBJ2-1, is as follows: KAGVTQTPRYLIKTRGQQVTLSCSPISGHRSVSWYQQTPGQGLQFLFEYFSETQRNKGNFPGRFSGRQFSNSRSEMNVSTLELGDSALYLCASSMPTEYNEQFFGPGTRLTVL.

This clone was picked up one time. This chain connects TRBV5-1 to TRBJ1-2, with D hard to call. The CDR3 length is 14 residues. V shed 4 bases and J shed 4 bases, with 14 bases lying between them. CDR1 and CDR2 (germline): SGHRS, YFSETQ. The CDR3 DNA sequence: TGCGCCAGCAGCCTCGGAGATGGTTCCTATGGCTACACCTTC. Translating gives CASSLGDGSYGYTF.

A single count supports this clone. This rearrangement joins TRBV11-3 to TRBJ1-1; D remains ambiguous. The length of the CDR3 is 14 residues. Between the trimmed V and J ends, which lost 2 bases and 1 base, there was a span of 8 bases. The V gene's germline CDR1 is SGHNT and CDR2 YENEEA. CDR3 sequence: CASSLFAGNTEAFF. CDR3 bases: TGTGCCAGCAGCTTATTCGCAGGGAACACTGAAGCTTTCTTT.

The chain links TRBV6-5 to TRBJ1-2, with TRBD1 as a possible D gene (5 bases). The CDR3 runs to 13 residues. Trimming took 4 bases from V and 8 from J, leaving 14 bases between them. Germline lookup yields CDR1 MNHEY and CDR2 SVGAGI. The CDR3 loop is CASSSQGGFGYTF. In DNA, the CDR3 is TGTGCCAGCAGTTCTCAGGGAGGATTCGGCTACACCTTC.

This clone has just a few counts. The chain couples TRBV30 to TRBJ1-5; D remains ambiguous. The germline gives CDR1 GTSNPN, CDR2 SVGIG (reference sequence). This CDR3 has 15 residues. Trimming took off 3 bases at V and 2 bases at J, with 14 bases between the two ends. The CDR3 DNA is TGTGCCTGGAGAGGAGCGGGAGCAGGCAATCAGCCCCAGCATTTT. Its translation: CAWRGAGAGNQPQHF.

This clone was picked up a small number of times. V is TRBV18 and J is TRBJ2-7; the match to TRBD2 covers 7 bases. The CDR3 is 15 amino acids. CDR1 and CDR2 from the germline V gene are KGHSH and LQKENI. The trim removed 3 bases at V and 0 bases at J, leaving 5 bases unmatched. The CDR3 is CASSPGRGYSYEQYF. The CDR3 DNA reads as TGTGCCAGCTCACCGGGGCGGGGGTACTCCTACGAGCAGTACTTC.

This clone was picked up one time. J is TRBJ1-1 and V is TRBV18; no reliable D call. The V gene lost 0 bases and the J gene lost 3 bases, with 8 bases spanning the gap. From germline, CDR1 is KGHSH and CDR2 LQKENI. CDR3 length: 14 amino acids. The CDR3 nucleotides are TGTGCCAGCTCACCACCCGGTGCGTACACTGAAGCTTTCTTT. It encodes CASSPPGAYTEAFF.

This clone was recorded only once. This chain joins TRBV11-2 and TRBJ1-3; 9 nucleotides match TRBD1. Trimming took 4 bases from V and 1 from J; bases not matched to a gene: 11. Germline V gene lookup returns CDR1 SGHAT and CDR2 FQNNGV. The CDR3 covers 18 residues. Here the CDR3 reads CASSSLPTGGKSGNTIYF. The CDR3, as DNA: TGTGCCAGCAGCTCCCTCCCGACAGGGGGAAAATCTGGAAACACCATATATTTT.

This sequence joins TRBV4-1 and TRBJ2-3; D might be TRBD2 (7 bases). The CDR3 is 17 residues long. Germline V gene data show CDR1 as MGHRA and CDR2 as YSYEKL. V shed 3 bases and J shed 1 base, with 17 bases lying between them. The DNA of the CDR3 is TGCGCCAGCAGCCAGCAGTTTGGGGGGGCCCGCACAGATACGCAGTATTTT. It specifies CASSQQFGGARTDTQYF.

V and J are TRBV7-9 and TRBJ2-3; D ambiguous. CDR1 and CDR2 (germline): SEHNR, FQNEAQ (reference sequence). CDR3 length: 17 amino acids. V dropped 0 bases and J dropped 2 bases, with 15 bases sitting between them. The CDR3 here is CASSLARVARPTDTQYF. DNA for the CDR3: TGTGCCAGCAGCTTAGCTCGAGTAGCCCGACCCACAGATACGCAGTATTTT.

The CDR3 is CASSVGQGVNEKLFF. The CDR3, as DNA: TGTGCCAGCAGCGTAGGTCAGGGGGTTAATGAAAAACTGTTTTTT. The chain joins TRBV9 to TRBJ1-4; 7 bases are shared with TRBD1. The germline CDR1 and CDR2 sequences are SGDLS and YYNGEE. Trimming took 0 bases from V and 4 from J; bases not matched to a gene: 3. The CDR3 length is 15 residues.

This clone came up a few times. V and J are TRBV5-6 and TRBJ1-1; D gene unclear. The CDR3 is 15 residues long. In germline, CDR1 is SGHDT, CDR2 YYEEEE. Trimming cost V 2 bases and J 3 bases, with 14 bases left between them. This CDR3 reads CASSFYPREDTEAFF. CDR3 coding DNA: TGTGCCAGCAGCTTTTATCCACGGGAGGACACTGAAGCTTTCTTT.

V gene TRBV28 combines with J gene TRBJ2-1; no firm D call. V was shortened by 2 bases and J by 1 base, with 9 bases between the two germline ends. This CDR3 contains 15 residues. Germline assignment: CDR1 MDHEN and CDR2 SYDVKM. CDR3 residues: CASSLQLTSYNEQFF. The CDR3 DNA is TGTGCCAGCAGTTTACAGCTGACATCCTACAATGAGCAGTTCTTC.

V is TRBV4-2 and J is TRBJ2-7, with 8 bases matching TRBD2. The V and J ends lost 0 bases and 0 bases, in that order; junction bases with no gene match: 10. Germline CDR1 LGHNA, CDR2 YNFKEQ. The CDR3 is 18 residues long. The CDR3 sequence is CASSQDKGGLVVSYEQYF. For the CDR3, the DNA is TGTGCCAGCAGCCAAGATAAGGGGGGACTAGTGGTCTCCTACGAGCAGTACTTC.

The J gene is TRBJ2-2, the V gene TRBV6-2 or TRBV6-3; 10 bases align to TRBD1. Trimming took 6 bases from V and 5 from J; bases not matched to a gene: 18. CDR3 length: 19 residues. The germline V gene encodes CDR1 MNHEY and CDR2 SVGEGT. DNA of the CDR3: TGTGCCAGCAGCCCCTCCCCCTGGGTGACAGGGGGCTTGACCGGGGAGCTGTTTTTT. Residues: CASSPSPWVTGGLTGELFF.

This clone was seen only a few times. The chain uses TRBV7-8 and TRBJ1-5; D ambiguous. The CDR3 is 16 amino acids. Trimming cost V 4 bases and J 3 bases, with 16 bases left between them. Germline CDR1 SGHVS, CDR2 FQNEAQ. The CDR3 DNA sequence: TGTGCCAGCAGCTCTCCGGGGTGGGGTCACAATCAGCCCCAGCATTTT. It translates to CASSSPGWGHNQPQHF.

V gene TRBV7-9 combines with J gene TRBJ2-5; 8 bases line up with TRBD1. CDR3 length equals 16 residues. J was trimmed by 4 bases and V by 4 bases; bases with no gene match: 11. CDR1 is SEHNR, CDR2 FQNEAQ, per germline (reference sequence). This CDR3 reads CASSSEDRAGRETQYF. The CDR3 DNA follows: TGTGCCAGCAGCTCCGAGGACAGGGCGGGGAGAGAGACCCAGTACTTC.

The V call is TRBV3-1 (or the pseudogene TRBV3-2), the J call TRBJ2-5; D is possibly TRBD1 (6 bases). Germline V gene lookup returns CDR1 LGHDT and CDR2 YNNKEL (reference sequence). V was cut by 4 bases and J by 2 bases, with 11 bases left in between. The CDR3 is 14 residues long. Here the CDR3 DNA reads TGTGCCAGCAGCCTTGCACAGGGTCAAGAGACCCAGTACTTC. This encodes CASSLAQGQETQYF.

The chain couples TRBV6-5 to TRBJ1-6; D call uncertain. Germline V gene lookup returns CDR1 MNHEY and CDR2 SVGAGI. Trimming removed 2 bases at V and 2 bases at J, with 10 bases between. The CDR3 totals 16 residues. CDR3 DNA sequence: TGTGCCAGCAGTTACGGCGGAGGCGCCTATAATTCACCCCTCCACTTT. This sequence encodes CASSYGGGAYNSPLHF.

V usage is TRBV11-2 and J usage is TRBJ1-6, with 8 bases aligning to TRBD1. This CDR3 spans 14 amino acids. V lost 3 bases, J lost 9 bases, and 4 bases stayed unmatched. Germline V gives CDR1 SGHAT, CDR2 FQNNGV. The CDR3 DNA reads as TGTGCCAGCAGCTTCTCCAGGGGGCTTTCACCCCTCCACTTT. Its protein product is CASSFSRGLSPLHF.